The rows below give T cell receptor beta chains drawn from one sample of a study of blood T cell repertoires in COVID-19. Using immunoSEQ multiplex PCR, the repertoire was profiled, and TCRdb retains in-frame clones only, with some absent. The top ten clones hold 1.1% of a sample with 250,000 to 350,000 clones, 75% to 95% of them seen once. The sequenced material came from PBMCs or T cells enriched from blood (not recorded which). The origin of the receptors is a woman aged 25-40 years who had recovered from COVID-19. Both conserved end residues are part of each CDR3. The size of a clone is reported for some rows only, either as once, few or many, or as a class for expanded clones.

TRBJ2-4	-	TRBV7-9	CASSPYETGGGRWYF
TRBJ2-1	-	TRBV7-9	CASSLAGGNNEQFF
TRBJ2-7	few	TRBV11-2	CASSLTRQGVAYEQYF
TRBJ1-3	-	TRBV9	CASSVRGSSGNTIYF
TRBJ2-7	-	TRBV7-2	CASSFGSGTYEQYF
TRBJ1-4	-	TRBV18	CASSPSQGGEKLFF
TRBJ1-2	-	TRBV5-6	CASSLGEQGYGYTF
TRBJ1-6	-	TRBV4-1	CASSHLPGQGSGHSPLHF
TRBJ1-1	-	TRBV5-1	CASSLEQIRMNTEAFF
TRBJ1-2	-	TRBV5-4	CASSEGQGTNYGYTF
TRBJ2-7	-	TRBV5-1	CASSLGWVGDEQYF
TRBJ1-2	-	TRBV27	CASSLLAGHGYTF
TRBJ2-1	-	TRBV11-3	CASSFGLAGYNEQFF
TRBJ2-1	-	TRBV4-1	CASRAGYNEQFF
TRBJ2-5	-	TRBV15	CATSRATSGIETQYF
TRBJ2-7	-	TRBV11-2	CASSSLTGVAEQYF
TRBJ2-7	once	TRBV28	CASSLAGEYEQYF
TRBJ2-7	once	TRBV6-2/TRBV6-3	CASSLRGQGGEQYF
TRBJ2-1	-	TRBV28	CASSFRDRGLREQFF
TRBJ2-7	-	TRBV6-2/TRBV6-3	CASSQGLAGGSYEQYF
TRBJ2-2	-	TRBV15	CATNRGTNTGELFF
TRBJ2-5	-	TRBV5-1	CASSPRDSQETQYF
TRBJ2-3	-	TRBV4-1	CASSQRLIGADTQYF
TRBJ2-7	-	TRBV28	CASSNGQGALGEQYF
TRBJ1-2	-	TRBV2	CASRDTGLGGYTF
TRBJ1-2	-	TRBV18	CASSPAHTGNYGYTF
TRBJ1-2	-	TRBV7-9	CASSVGQAGGGYTF
TRBJ2-1	-	TRBV3-1/TRBV3-2	CASSQDRNSGSVYNEQFF
TRBJ2-6	-	TRBV28	CASSLSGQGGPPGANVLTF
TRBJ1-2	-	TRBV5-4	CASSKPGDYGYTF
TRBJ1-6	-	TRBV7-2	CATLYAAGANSPLHF
TRBJ1-6	-	TRBV3-1/TRBV3-2	CASSQVEGLPLHF
TRBJ2-2	-	TRBV7-2	CASSGGLAGLTGELFF
TRBJ2-6	-	TRBV30	CAWSSRSGANVLTF
TRBJ2-2	-	TRBV6-4	CASSVAENTGELFF
TRBJ2-2	-	TRBV9	CASSVGSSGTGELFF
TRBJ2-7	-	TRBV3-1/TRBV3-2	CASSYSYEQYF
TRBJ2-7	once	TRBV4-3	CASSPRLVGIGEQYF
TRBJ1-4	once	TRBV5-4	CASSPTLTATNEKLFF
TRBJ2-5	-	TRBV28	CASSHRERWGQETQYF
TRBJ1-5	-	TRBV7-9	CASSPSNQPQHF
TRBJ2-2	-	TRBV6-2/TRBV6-3	CASSPSGSVGTGELFF
TRBJ2-7	-	TRBV5-5	CASSTEDRGAYEQYF
TRBJ2-1	-	TRBV19	CASSGLAGGIIHEQFF
TRBJ1-3	-	TRBV6-5	CASSATGLSGNTIYF
TRBJ2-2	once	TRBV11-2	CASSFPTSGRSTGELFF
TRBJ1-4	-	TRBV3-1/TRBV3-2	CASSRSSAVNEKLFF
TRBJ2-3	-	TRBV7-2	CASSFRAVAGTDTQYF
TRBJ1-5	-	TRBV28	CASRGRGQSNQPQHF
TRBJ1-5	-	TRBV30	CAWSYGQGNQPQHF
TRBJ2-7	-	TRBV6-5	CAIRRLVLHEQYF
TRBJ1-2	few	TRBV7-9	CASGRGAASYGYTF
TRBJ2-3	-	TRBV7-7	CASSPRVSTDTQYF